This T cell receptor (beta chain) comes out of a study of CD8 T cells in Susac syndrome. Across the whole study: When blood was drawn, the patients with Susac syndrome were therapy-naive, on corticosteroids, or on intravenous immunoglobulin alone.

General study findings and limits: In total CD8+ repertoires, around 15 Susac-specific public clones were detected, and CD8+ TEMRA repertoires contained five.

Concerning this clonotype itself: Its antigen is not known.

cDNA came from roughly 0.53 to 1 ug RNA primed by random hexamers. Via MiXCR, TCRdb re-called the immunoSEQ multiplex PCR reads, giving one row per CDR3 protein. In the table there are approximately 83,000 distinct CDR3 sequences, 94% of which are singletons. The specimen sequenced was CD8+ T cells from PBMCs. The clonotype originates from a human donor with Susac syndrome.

The CDR3 sequence: CASSRVGGGTEAFF. CDR3 coding DNA: TGTGCCAGCAGCCGAGTCGGGGGGGGGACTGAAGCTTTCTTT. V usage is TRBV3-1 and J usage is TRBJ1-1; D is perhaps TRBD1 (5 bases). The CDR3 totals 14 residues. In germline, CDR1 is LGHDT, CDR2 YNNKEL (reference sequence). V was pared by 4 bases and J by 5 bases, with 14 bases between.